The sequence of this T cell receptor (beta chain) was determined in a study of control samples from healthy donors and cancer patients. Data came from immunoSEQ multiplex PCR; TCRdb stores just in-frame clones and leaves some out. The sample shows 65,000 to 95,000 clones, about 87% of them seen only once. The sequenced material came from blood. This TCR was sampled from a man aged 45-65 years in good health.

The CDR3 DNA follows: TGTGCCAGCAGCCCGGAAGGTGTCTACAATGAGCAGTTCTTC. It encodes CASSPEGVYNEQFF. The chain uses TRBV11-3 and TRBJ2-1; D is undetermined. Trimming pared 5 bases from V and 3 bases from J, leaving 11 bases between. This CDR3 has 14 amino acids. The germline V gene encodes CDR1 SGHNT and CDR2 YENEEA.